The rows below give T cell receptor beta chains drawn from one sample of a study of identical twins. MiXCR, run by TCRdb on the 5' RACE reads, gives a single entry per CDR3 protein. The sample has approximately 630,000 distinct CDR3 sequences; 7% to 7.5% are singletons. This sample also belongs to another study, concerning yellow fever vaccine responses in identical twins.

Sequencing used PBMCs. The receptors come from a young woman in good health. Each CDR3 is given with its conserved first and last residue.

TRBJ2-1,TRBV20-1,CSARLGGGGRDEQFF
TRBJ2-2,TRBV20-1,CSARVQANTGELFF
TRBJ2-1,TRBV24-1,CATSDFRSNEQFF
TRBJ1-3,TRBV7-9,CATDRGRNTIYF
TRBJ2-3,TRBV20-1,CSARDVGASRDTDTQYF
TRBJ2-1,TRBV28,CASQNNEQFF
TRBJ1-5,TRBV4-1,CASSQGMGQGFNQPQHF
TRBJ2-2,TRBV3-1,CASSRPLGGEGGTTGELFF
TRBJ2-5,TRBV6-1,CASSGPASETQYF
TRBJ1-4,TRBV20-1,CSARGQGWNEKLFF
TRBJ2-5,TRBV28,CASSSPDRDLQETQYF
TRBJ1-1,TRBV28,CASRSAGSAEAFF
TRBJ1-6,TRBV6-1,CAARDVTSYNSPLHF
TRBJ2-2,TRBV5-1,CASYLRAANTGELFF
TRBJ2-7,TRBV5-1,CASSLRPGLAGGRRYEQYF
TRBJ2-1,TRBV5-1,CASSSLAGGPLNEQFF
TRBJ1-5,TRBV20-1,CSARDDSSNQPQHF
TRBJ1-5,TRBV12-3/TRBV12-4,CASSLGSVSNQPQHF
TRBJ1-6,TRBV12-3/TRBV12-4,CASSGGSRGNSPLHF
TRBJ1-1,TRBV7-9,CASSQKGGQSEAFF
TRBJ2-3,TRBV29-1,CSVEKTVFTDTQYF
TRBJ2-2,TRBV14,CASRRTSGITGELFF
TRBJ2-1,TRBV6-1,CASRDAALGQWGTRAFF
TRBJ2-3,TRBV6-1,CASSATGTSSDTQYF
TRBJ2-5,TRBV10-3,CAISEAGAKSGQYF
TRBJ2-2,TRBV12-3/TRBV12-4,CASSPRTGAGELFF
TRBJ2-3,TRBV6-1,CASSEDEDTQYF
TRBJ2-5,TRBV12-3/TRBV12-4,CASLSSGGPQETQYF
TRBJ2-7,TRBV3-1,CASSQDMDEQYF
TRBJ2-2,TRBV5-6,CASSYDRDLTGELFF
TRBJ2-5,TRBV10-3,CAISDGQDETQYF
TRBJ2-1,TRBV24-1,CATSDFPGGSYNEQFF
TRBJ2-1,TRBV11-1,CASSLALPTSGTYNEQFF
TRBJ2-2,TRBV5-6,CASSLGTGQSNTGELFF
TRBJ1-6,TRBV10-3,CATRSSVNYSPLHF
TRBJ2-7,TRBV20-1,CSARGGDNSYEQYF
TRBJ1-5,TRBV4-1,CASSQVGKGNQPQHF
TRBJ2-5,TRBV18,CASSFFQSVQETQYF
TRBJ2-1,TRBV3-1,CASSQAGGAGEQFF
TRBJ2-7,TRBV18,CASSRFGGETAYEQYF
TRBJ2-3,TRBV5-1,CASRLFRSGGTDTQYF
TRBJ2-4,TRBV5-1,CASSLGASGAVAKNIQYF
TRBJ2-5,TRBV20-1,CSAPRPGGGETQYF
TRBJ2-6,TRBV29-1,CSVVISGANVLTF
TRBJ1-1,TRBV20-1,CSASVGKVNTEAFF
TRBJ1-4,TRBV29-1,CSAVRGLENEKLFF
TRBJ2-4,TRBV29-1,CSVLGTDSNIQYF
TRBJ2-3,TRBV28,CASSWGDRSTDTQYF
TRBJ2-1,TRBV5-1,CASSLNGANEQFF
TRBJ2-5,TRBV27,CASSQAGTETQYF
TRBJ2-2,TRBV9,CASSVSGGPTGELFF
TRBJ2-5,TRBV5-1,CASRRGFRSEVGETQYF
TRBJ2-2,TRBV20-1,CSARDRGTSGANTGELFF
TRBJ2-4,TRBV20-1,CSATHGTGKNIQYF
TRBJ2-1,TRBV7-9,CASSSNLHEQFF
TRBJ2-3,TRBV10-3,CAISEGPASTDTQYF
TRBJ2-4,TRBV5-1,CASSPGLAGDKNIQYF